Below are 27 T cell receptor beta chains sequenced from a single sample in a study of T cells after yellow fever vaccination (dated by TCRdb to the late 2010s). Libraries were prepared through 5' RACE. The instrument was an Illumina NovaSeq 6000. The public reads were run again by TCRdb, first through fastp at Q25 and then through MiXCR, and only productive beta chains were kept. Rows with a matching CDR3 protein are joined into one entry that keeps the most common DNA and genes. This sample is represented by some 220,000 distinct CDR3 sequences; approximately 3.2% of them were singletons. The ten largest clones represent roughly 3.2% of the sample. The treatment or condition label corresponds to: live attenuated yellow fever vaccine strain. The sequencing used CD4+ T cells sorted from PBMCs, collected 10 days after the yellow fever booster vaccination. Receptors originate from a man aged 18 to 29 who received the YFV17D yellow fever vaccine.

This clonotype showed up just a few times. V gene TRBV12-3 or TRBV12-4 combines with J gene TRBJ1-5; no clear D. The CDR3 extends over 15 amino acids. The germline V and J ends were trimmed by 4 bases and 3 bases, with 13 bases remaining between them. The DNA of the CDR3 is TGTGCCAGCAGTTCATCCCCGGGGTTCAATCAGCCCCAGCATTTT. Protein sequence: CASSSSPGFNQPQHF.

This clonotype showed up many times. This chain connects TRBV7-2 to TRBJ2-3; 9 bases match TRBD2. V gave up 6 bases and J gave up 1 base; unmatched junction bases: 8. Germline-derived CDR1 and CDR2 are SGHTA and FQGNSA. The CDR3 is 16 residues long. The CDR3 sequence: CASRSARLAGTDTQYF. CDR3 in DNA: TGTGCCAGCAGGTCAGCCCGACTAGCGGGCACAGATACGCAGTATTTT.

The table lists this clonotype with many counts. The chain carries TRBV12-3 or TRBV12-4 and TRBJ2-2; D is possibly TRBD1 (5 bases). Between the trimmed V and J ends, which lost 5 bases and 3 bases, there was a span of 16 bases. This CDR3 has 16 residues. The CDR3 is CASSPRFGADTGELFF. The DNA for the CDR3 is TGTGCCAGCAGTCCCCGGTTTGGGGCGGACACCGGGGAGCTGTTTTTT.

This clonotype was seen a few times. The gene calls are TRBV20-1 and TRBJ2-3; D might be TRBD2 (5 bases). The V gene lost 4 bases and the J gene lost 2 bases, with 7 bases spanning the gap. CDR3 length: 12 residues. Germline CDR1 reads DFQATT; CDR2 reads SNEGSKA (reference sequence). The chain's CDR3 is CSATEDTDTQYF. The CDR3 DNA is TGCAGTGCTACGGAGGACACAGATACGCAGTATTTT.

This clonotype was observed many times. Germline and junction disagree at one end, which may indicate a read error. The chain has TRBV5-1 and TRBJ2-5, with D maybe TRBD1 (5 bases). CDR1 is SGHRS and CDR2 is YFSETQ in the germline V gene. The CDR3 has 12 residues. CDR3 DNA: TGCGCCAGCAGCCACACACTGGACACGATTGTCTTC. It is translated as CASSHTLDTIVF. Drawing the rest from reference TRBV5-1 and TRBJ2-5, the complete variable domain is KAGVTQTPRYLIKTRGQQVTLSCSPISGHRSVSWYQQTPGQGLQFLFEYFSETQRNKGNFPGRFSGRQFSNSRSEMNVSTLELGDSALYLCASSHTLDTIVFGPGTRLLVL.

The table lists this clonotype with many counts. CDR3 DNA sequence: TGTGCCAGCAGTCCGCGGCGGGGGGGCCTTTTCGTCGGGGATCGCGAGACCCAGTACTTC. This translates into CASSPRRGGLFVGDRETQYF. The J gene is TRBJ2-5, the V gene TRBV12-3 or TRBV12-4; 9 bases are shared with TRBD2. The CDR3 totals 20 residues. The junction had 24 bases not matched to a gene; V was cut back by 5 bases and J by 5 bases.

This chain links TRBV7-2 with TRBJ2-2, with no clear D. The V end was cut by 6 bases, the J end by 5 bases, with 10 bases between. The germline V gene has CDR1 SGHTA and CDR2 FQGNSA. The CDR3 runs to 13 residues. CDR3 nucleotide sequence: TGTGCCAGCAGTGTCATAGGAACCGGGGAGCTGTTTTTT. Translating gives CASSVIGTGELFF.

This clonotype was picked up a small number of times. The CDR3 nucleotides are TGTGCCAGCAGTGAAGCGCGGGTCTCAGAAGCTTTCTTT. Its translation is CASSEARVSEAFF. The J gene is TRBJ1-1, the V gene TRBV6-1; unclear D gene. With 0 bases removed from V and 8 bases from J, the gap between germline ends came to 10 bases. This CDR3 has 13 amino acids. From germline, CDR1 is MNHNS and CDR2 SASEGT.

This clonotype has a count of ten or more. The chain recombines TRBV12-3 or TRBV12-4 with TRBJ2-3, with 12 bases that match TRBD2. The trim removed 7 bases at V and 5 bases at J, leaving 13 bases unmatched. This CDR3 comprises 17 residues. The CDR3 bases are TGTGCCAGCATTCTCCATCGACTAGCGGGGGCCGGAGATACGCAGTATTTT. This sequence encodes CASILHRLAGAGDTQYF.

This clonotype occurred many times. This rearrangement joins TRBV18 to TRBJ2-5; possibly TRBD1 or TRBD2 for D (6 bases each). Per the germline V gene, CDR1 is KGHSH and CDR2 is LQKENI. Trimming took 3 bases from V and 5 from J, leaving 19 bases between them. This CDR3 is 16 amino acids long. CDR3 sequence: CASSPGGQPWGETQYF. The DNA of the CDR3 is TGTGCCAGCTCACCCGGGGGACAACCCTGGGGCGAGACCCAGTACTTC.

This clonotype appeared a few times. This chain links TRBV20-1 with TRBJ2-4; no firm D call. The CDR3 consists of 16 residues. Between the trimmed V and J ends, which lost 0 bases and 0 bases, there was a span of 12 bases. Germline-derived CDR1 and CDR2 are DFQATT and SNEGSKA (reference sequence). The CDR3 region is CSARDRTALAKNIQYF. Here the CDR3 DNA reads TGCAGTGCTAGAGATCGCACGGCACTAGCCAAAAACATTCAGTACTTC.

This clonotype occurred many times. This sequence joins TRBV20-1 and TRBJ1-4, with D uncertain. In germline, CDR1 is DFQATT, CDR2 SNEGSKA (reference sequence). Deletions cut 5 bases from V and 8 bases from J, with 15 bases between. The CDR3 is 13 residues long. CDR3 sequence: CSAPRESREKLFF. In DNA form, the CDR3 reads TGCAGTGCTCCGAGGGAGAGCCGGGAAAAACTGTTTTTT.

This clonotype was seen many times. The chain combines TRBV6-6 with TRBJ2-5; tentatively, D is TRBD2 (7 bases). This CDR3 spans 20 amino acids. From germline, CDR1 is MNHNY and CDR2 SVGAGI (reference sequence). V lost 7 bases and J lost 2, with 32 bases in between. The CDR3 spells CASNQPRGGGLTRRQETQYF. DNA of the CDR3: TGTGCCAGCAACCAACCAAGGGGAGGGGGACTCACCAGAAGACAAGAGACCCAGTACTTC.

This CDR3 reads CASSQEGSAKNYGYTF. The CDR3 coding sequence is TGCGCCAGCAGCCAAGAGGGGTCAGCTAAGAACTATGGCTACACCTTC. This rearrangement joins TRBV4-1 to TRBJ1-2; D gene uncertain. The germline CDR1 and CDR2 sequences are MGHRA and YSYEKL. Between the trimmed V and J ends, which lost 0 bases and 2 bases, there was a span of 13 bases. The CDR3 extends over 16 amino acids.

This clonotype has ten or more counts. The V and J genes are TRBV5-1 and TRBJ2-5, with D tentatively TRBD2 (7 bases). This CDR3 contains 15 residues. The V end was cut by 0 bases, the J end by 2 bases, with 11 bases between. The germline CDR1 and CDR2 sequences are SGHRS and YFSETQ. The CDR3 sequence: CASSLGRGAQETQYF. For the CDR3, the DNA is TGCGCCAGCAGCTTGGGACGGGGGGCACAAGAGACCCAGTACTTC.

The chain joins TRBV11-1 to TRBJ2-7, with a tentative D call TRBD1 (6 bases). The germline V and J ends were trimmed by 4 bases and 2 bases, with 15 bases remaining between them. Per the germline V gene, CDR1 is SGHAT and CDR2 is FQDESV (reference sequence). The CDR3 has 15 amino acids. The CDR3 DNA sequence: TGTGCCAGCAGCTCTATCAGGGGTACGGCCTACGAGCAGTACTTC. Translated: CASSSIRGTAYEQYF.

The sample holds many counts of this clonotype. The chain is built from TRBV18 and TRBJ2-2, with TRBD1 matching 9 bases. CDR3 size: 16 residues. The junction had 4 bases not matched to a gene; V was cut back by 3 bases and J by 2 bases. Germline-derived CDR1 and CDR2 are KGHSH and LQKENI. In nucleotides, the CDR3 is TGTGCCAGCTCACCCCGACAGGGGGACAACACCGGGGAGCTGTTTTTT. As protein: CASSPRQGDNTGELFF.

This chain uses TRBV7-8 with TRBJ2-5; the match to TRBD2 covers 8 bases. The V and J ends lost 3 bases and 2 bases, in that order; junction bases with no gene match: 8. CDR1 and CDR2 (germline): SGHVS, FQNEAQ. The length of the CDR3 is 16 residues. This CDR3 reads CASSLIGGGLQETQYF. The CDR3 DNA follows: TGTGCCAGCAGCTTGATCGGGGGGGGTCTTCAAGAGACCCAGTACTTC. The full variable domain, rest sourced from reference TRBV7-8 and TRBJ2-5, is GAGVSQSPRYKVAKRGQDVALRCDPISGHVSLFWYQQALGQGPEFLTYFQNEAQLDKSGLPSDRFFAERPEGSVSTLKIQRTQQEDSAVYLCASSLIGGGLQETQYFGPGTRLLVL.

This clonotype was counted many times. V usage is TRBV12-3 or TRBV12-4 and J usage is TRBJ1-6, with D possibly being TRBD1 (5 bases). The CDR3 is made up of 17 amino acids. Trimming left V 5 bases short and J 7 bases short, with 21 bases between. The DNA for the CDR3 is TGTGCCAGCAGTCCCGGGACGGGATATCTGTCGAATTCACCCCTCCACTTT. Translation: CASSPGTGYLSNSPLHF.

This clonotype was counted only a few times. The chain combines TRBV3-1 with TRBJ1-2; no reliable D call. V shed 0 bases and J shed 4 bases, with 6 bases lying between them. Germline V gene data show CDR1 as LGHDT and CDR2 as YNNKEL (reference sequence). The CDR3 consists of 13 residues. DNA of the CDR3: TGTGCCAGCAGCCAAGATGAGGCCTATGGCTACACCTTC. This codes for CASSQDEAYGYTF.

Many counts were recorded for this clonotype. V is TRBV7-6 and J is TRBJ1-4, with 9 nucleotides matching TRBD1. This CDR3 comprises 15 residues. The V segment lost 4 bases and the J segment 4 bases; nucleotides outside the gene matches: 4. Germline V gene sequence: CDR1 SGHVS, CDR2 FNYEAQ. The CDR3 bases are TGTGCCAGCAGCTGGGGACAGGGACGTAATGAAAAACTGTTTTTT. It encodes CASSWGQGRNEKLFF.

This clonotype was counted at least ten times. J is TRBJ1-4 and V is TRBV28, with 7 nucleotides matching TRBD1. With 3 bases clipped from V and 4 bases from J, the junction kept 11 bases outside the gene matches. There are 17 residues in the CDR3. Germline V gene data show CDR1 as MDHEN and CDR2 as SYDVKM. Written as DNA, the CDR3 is TGTGCCAGCAGTTTGCCTACTAGGGGGCTGGGTAATGAAAAACTGTTTTTT. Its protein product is CASSLPTRGLGNEKLFF.

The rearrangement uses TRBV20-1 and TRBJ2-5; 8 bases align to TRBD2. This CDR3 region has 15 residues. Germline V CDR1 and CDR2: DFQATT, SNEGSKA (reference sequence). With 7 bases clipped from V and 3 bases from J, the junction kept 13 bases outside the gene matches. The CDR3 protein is CSVRGGRPFEETQYF. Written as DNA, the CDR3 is TGCAGTGTTCGGGGGGGGAGGCCCTTTGAAGAGACCCAGTACTTC.

CDR3 bases: TGTGCCAGCTCACCCCTTAGCGGGGGACCCCAAGAGACCCAGTACTTC. Translated, it gives CASSPLSGGPQETQYF. The rearrangement uses TRBV18 and TRBJ2-5; 9 bases align to TRBD2. The CDR3 has 16 amino acids. Germline V gene lookup returns CDR1 KGHSH and CDR2 LQKENI. V dropped 3 bases and J dropped 1; count of bases not matched to a gene: 6. The full variable domain, with the rest looked up from reference TRBV18 and TRBJ2-5, is NAGVMQNPRHLVRRRGQEARLRCSPMKGHSHVYWYRQLPEEGLKFMVYLQKENIIDESGMPKERFSAEFPKEGPSILRIQQVVRGDSAAYFCASSPLSGGPQETQYFGPGTRLLVL.

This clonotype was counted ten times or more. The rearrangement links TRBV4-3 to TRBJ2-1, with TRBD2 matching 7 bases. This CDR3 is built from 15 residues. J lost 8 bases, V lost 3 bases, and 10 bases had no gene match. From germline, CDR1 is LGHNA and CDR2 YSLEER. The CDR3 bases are TGCGCCAGCAGCCAGAGAGCGGGGCCGTCGGATGAGCAGTTCTTC. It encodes CASSQRAGPSDEQFF.

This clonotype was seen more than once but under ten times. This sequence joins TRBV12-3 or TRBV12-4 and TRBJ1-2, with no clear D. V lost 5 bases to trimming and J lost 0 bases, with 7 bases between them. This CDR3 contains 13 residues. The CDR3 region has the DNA TGTGCCAGCAGTAGGGTTACTAACTATGGCTACACCTTC. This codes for CASSRVTNYGYTF.

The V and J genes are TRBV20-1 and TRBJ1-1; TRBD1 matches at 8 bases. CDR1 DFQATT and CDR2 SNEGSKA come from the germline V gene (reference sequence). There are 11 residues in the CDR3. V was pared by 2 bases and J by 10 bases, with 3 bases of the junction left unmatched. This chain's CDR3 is CSARHQGAAFF. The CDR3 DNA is TGCAGTGCTAGACATCAGGGGGCAGCTTTCTTT.